The sequence of this TCR beta chain was determined in a study of cytomegalovirus exposure and HLA in healthy donors. In regard to this clone: Its target is not known.

The study ran its PCR with 60 Vbeta and 13 Jbeta primers. Assay: immunoSEQ multiplex PCR; the TCRdb copy retains only in-frame clones and omits some. The data contain fewer than 250,000 clones, approximately 86% of them seen just once; the ten biggest clones take up around 0.99%. Germline V gives CDR1 SGHNT, CDR2 YYREEE (reference sequence). Trimming cost V 4 bases and J 3 bases; bases outside gene matches: 5. This CDR3 contains 15 residues. General observations from the study: Cytomegalovirus association was listed for about 150 TCR beta chains. TCR beta sequences reportedly predicted the HLA-A and HLA-B alleles of most subjects accurately. Confirmation in vitro established that three CMV-associated chains were specific for CMV antigens.

The receptor was derived from a boy aged 2 to 10 in good health and CMV-seronegative. The chain uses TRBV5-4 and TRBJ2-3, with 10 bases lining up with TRBD1. The sample consisted of PBMCs. The CDR3, as DNA: TGTGCCAGCAGCCCAGGACAGGGGGGTACAGATACGCAGTATTTT. This codes for CASSPGQGGTDTQYF.